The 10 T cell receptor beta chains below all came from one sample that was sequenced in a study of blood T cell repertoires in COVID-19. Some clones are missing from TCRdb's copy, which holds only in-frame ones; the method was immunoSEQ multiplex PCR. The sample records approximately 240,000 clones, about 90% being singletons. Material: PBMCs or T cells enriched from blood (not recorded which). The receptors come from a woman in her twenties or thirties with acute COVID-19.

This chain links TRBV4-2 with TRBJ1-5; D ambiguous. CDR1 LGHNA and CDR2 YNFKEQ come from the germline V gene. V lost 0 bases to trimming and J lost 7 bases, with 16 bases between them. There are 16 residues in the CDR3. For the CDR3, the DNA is TGTGCCAGCAGCCAAGAACCGGCTCAGGAGGGCCAGCCCCAGCATTTT. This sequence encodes CASSQEPAQEGQPQHF.

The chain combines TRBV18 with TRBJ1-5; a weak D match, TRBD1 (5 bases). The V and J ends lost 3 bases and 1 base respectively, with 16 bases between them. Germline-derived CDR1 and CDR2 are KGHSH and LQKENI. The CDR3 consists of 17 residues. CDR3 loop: CASSPLPGGGSNQPQHF. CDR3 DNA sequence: TGTGCCAGCTCACCCCTCCCGGGGGGGGGAAGCAATCAGCCCCAGCATTTT.

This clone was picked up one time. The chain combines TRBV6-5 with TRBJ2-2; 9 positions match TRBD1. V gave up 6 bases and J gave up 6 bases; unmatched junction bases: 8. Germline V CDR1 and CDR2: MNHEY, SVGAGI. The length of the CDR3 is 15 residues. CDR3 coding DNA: TGTGCCAGCAGCCCGGGACAGGGTTTCCCCGGGGAGCTGTTTTTT. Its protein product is CASSPGQGFPGELFF.

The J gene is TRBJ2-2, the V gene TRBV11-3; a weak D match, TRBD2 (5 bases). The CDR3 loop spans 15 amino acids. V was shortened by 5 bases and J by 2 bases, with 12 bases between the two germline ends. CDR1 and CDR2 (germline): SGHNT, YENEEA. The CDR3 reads CASSRGLHNTGELFF. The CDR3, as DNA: TGTGCCAGCAGCCGCGGGTTACATAACACCGGGGAGCTGTTTTTT.

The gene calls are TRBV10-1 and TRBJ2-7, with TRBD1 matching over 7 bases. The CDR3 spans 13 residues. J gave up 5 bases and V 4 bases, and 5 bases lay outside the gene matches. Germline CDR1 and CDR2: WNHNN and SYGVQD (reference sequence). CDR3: CASSGPDRDEQYF. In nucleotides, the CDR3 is TGCGCCAGCAGTGGCCCCGACAGGGACGAGCAGTACTTC.

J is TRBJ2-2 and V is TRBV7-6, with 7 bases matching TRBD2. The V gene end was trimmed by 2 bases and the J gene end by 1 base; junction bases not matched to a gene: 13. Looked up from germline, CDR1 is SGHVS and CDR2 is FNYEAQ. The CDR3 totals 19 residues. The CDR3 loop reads CASSLIRGTGGLNTGELFF. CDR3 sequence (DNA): TGTGCCAGCAGCTTAATACGGGGGACGGGGGGACTGAACACCGGGGAGCTGTTTTTT.

The CDR3 protein is CASSPMSSSPLHF. DNA of the CDR3: TGTGCCAGCAGCCCGATGTCCAGTTCACCCCTCCACTTT. V usage is TRBV3-1 (or the pseudogene TRBV3-2) and J usage is TRBJ1-6; D is uncertain. From germline, CDR1 is LGHDT and CDR2 YNNKEL (reference sequence). The CDR3 totals 13 residues. V lost 4 bases to trimming and J lost 9 bases, with 10 bases between them.

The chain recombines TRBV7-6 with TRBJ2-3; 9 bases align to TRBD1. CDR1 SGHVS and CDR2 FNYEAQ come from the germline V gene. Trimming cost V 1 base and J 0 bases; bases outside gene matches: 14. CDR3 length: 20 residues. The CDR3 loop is CASSLDIGQGKLPSTDTQYF. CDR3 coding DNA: TGTGCCAGCAGCTTAGACATCGGACAGGGGAAATTACCTAGCACAGATACGCAGTATTTT.

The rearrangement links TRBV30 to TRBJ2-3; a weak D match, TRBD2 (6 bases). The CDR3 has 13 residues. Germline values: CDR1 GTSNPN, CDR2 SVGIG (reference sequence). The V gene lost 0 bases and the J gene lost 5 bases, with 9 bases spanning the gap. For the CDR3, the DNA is TGTGCCTGGAGTGTAATGGGGGGAGATACGCAGTATTTT. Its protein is CAWSVMGGDTQYF.

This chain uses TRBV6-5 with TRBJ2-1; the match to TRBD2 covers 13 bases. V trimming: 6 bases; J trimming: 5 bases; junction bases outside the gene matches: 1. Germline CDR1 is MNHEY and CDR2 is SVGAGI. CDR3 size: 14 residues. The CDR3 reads CASRLAGGHNEQFF. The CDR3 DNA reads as TGTGCCAGCAGACTAGCGGGAGGGCACAATGAGCAGTTCTTC.